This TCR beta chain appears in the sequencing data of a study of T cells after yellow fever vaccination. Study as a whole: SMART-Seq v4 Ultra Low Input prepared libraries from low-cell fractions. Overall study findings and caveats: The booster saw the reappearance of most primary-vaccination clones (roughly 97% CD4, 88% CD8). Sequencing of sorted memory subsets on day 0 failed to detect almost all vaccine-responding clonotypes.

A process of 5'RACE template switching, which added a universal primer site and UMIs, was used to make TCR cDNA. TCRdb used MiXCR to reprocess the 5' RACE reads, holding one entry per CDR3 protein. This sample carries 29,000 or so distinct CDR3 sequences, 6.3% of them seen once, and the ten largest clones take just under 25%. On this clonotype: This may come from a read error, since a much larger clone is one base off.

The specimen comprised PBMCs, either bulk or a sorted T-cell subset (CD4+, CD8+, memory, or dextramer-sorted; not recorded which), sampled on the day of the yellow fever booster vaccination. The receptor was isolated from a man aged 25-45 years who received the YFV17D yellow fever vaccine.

CDR3 protein: CASRTGGKTEAFF. Here the CDR3 DNA reads TGTGCCAGTCGGACAGGGGGCAAGACTGAAGCTTTCTTT. This chain connects TRBV2 to TRBJ1-1, with 11 bases that match TRBD1. V gave up 9 bases and J gave up 5 bases; unmatched junction bases: 5. From germline, CDR1 is SNHLY and CDR2 FYNNEI. This CDR3 is 13 amino acids long.